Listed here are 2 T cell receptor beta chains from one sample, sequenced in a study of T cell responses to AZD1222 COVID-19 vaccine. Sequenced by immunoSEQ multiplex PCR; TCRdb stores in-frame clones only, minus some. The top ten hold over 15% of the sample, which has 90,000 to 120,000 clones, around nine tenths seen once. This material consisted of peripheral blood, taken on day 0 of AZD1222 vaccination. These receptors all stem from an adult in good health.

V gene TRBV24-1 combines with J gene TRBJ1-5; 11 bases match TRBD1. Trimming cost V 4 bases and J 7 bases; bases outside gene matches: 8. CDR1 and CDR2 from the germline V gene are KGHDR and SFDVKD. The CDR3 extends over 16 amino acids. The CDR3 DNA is TGTGCCACCAGTGACGCGGACAGGGGGCTAGACCAGCCCCAGCATTTT. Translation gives CATSDADRGLDQPQHF.

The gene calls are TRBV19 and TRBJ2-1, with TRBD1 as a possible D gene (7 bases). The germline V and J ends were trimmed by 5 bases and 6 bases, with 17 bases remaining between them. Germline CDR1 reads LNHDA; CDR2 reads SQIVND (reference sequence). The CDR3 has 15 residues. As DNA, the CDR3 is TGTGCCAGTAGTCCACAGGGGATCGGGGGCAATGAGCAGTTCTTC. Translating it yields CASSPQGIGGNEQFF.